This entry lists 27 T cell receptor beta chains sequenced from one sample in a study of blood T cell repertoires in COVID-19. Sequencing used immunoSEQ multiplex PCR; TCRdb keeps in-frame clones, though not all of them. The repertoire holds over 100,000 clones, with more than 75% as singletons. The sample consisted of peripheral blood. Source of these receptors: a woman in her seventies with COVID-19, enrolled during active disease.

V and J are TRBV28 and TRBJ1-6, with 7 bases aligning to TRBD1. V lost 5 bases, J lost 8 bases, and 9 bases stayed unmatched. The CDR3 extends over 15 amino acids. The germline gives CDR1 MDHEN, CDR2 SYDVKM. The CDR3 is CASSPNRGRDSPLHF. Here the CDR3 DNA reads TGTGCCAGCAGTCCAAACAGGGGTAGGGATTCACCCCTCCACTTT.

The V gene is TRBV20-1, the J gene TRBJ1-5, with TRBD1 as a possible D gene (5 bases). Trimming took off 3 bases at V and 0 bases at J, with 21 bases between the two ends. Germline V gene data show CDR1 as DFQATT and CDR2 as SNEGSKA (reference sequence). The CDR3 is 18 amino acids. The CDR3 region is CSASPHVPGSYSNQPQHF. In DNA form, the CDR3 reads TGCAGTGCTAGTCCCCACGTGCCAGGGTCTTATAGCAATCAGCCCCAGCATTTT.

This chain joins TRBV30 and TRBJ1-6; TRBD1 aligns across 8 bases. Germline CDR1 and CDR2: GTSNPN and SVGIG (reference sequence). The CDR3 runs to 16 residues. V shed 4 bases, J shed 6 bases, and the junction held 11 bases outside the gene matches. The DNA of the CDR3 is TGTGCCTGGACAACCCGCCGGACAGGGCTTAATTCACCCCTCCACTTT. Amino acid sequence: CAWTTRRTGLNSPLHF.

V gene TRBV29-1 combines with J gene TRBJ1-2; 8 nucleotides match TRBD1. Germline lookup yields CDR1 SQVTM and CDR2 ANQGSEA. The CDR3 has 13 amino acids. With 3 bases clipped from V and 4 bases from J, the junction kept 4 bases outside the gene matches. CDR3: CSVDRQGSYGYTF. The CDR3 bases are TGCAGCGTTGATCGACAGGGGAGCTATGGCTACACCTTC. Full variable domain (outside the CDR3, taken from reference TRBV29-1 and TRBJ1-2): SAVISQKPSRDICQRGTSLTIQCQVDSQVTMMFWYRQQPGQSLTLIATANQGSEATYESGFVIDKFPISRPNLTFSTLTVSNMSPEDSSIYLCSVDRQGSYGYTFGSGTRLTVV.

The DNA of the CDR3 is TGTGCCAGCAGCCAGGCGTCAGGGATCGGGACTGAAGCTTTCTTT. Its protein is CASSQASGIGTEAFF. This chain joins TRBV3-1 (or the pseudogene TRBV3-2) and TRBJ1-1; maybe TRBD1 (5 bases). The CDR3 extends over 15 amino acids. Germline lookup yields CDR1 LGHDT and CDR2 YNNKEL (reference sequence). Trimming pared 3 bases from V and 5 bases from J, leaving 16 bases between.

About this clone: Its ends do not fully match the called genes, so a read error is possible. The V gene is TRBV7-7, the J gene TRBJ2-5; tentatively, D is TRBD1 (8 bases). The CDR3 is made up of 15 amino acids. The germline V gene has CDR1 SSHAT and CDR2 FNYEAQ (reference sequence). CDR3 sequence (DNA): TGTGCTAGCAGCTCATCAGGGGGCGGGGGAGAGACCCAGTACTTC. This translates into CASSSSGGGGETQYF.

The V and J genes are TRBV20-1 and TRBJ2-1, with 7 nucleotides matching TRBD2. Trimming at V came to 3 bases and at J to 4 bases, leaving 12 bases not matched to a gene. CDR3 length: 16 residues. The germline CDR1 and CDR2 sequences are DFQATT and SNEGSKA (reference sequence). This CDR3 reads CSASGATRGLYNEQFF. The DNA for the CDR3 is TGCAGTGCTAGTGGCGCAACGCGGGGGTTATACAATGAGCAGTTCTTC.

This clone was seen only once. The chain links TRBV19 to TRBJ2-7, with TRBD2 matching over 12 bases. CDR1 and CDR2 from the germline V gene are LNHDA and SQIVND (reference sequence). Unmatched junction bases numbered 7, after V lost 5 bases and J lost 2 bases. This CDR3 has 16 amino acids. The CDR3 coding sequence is TGTGCCAGTAGTCTAGCGGGGGGGCCTCGGACCTACGAGCAGTACTTC. Translating it yields CASSLAGGPRTYEQYF.

The DNA of the CDR3 is TGTGCCACCAGCAGAGATAAAGAGACCCAGTACTTC. It translates to CATSRDKETQYF. The chain has TRBV15 and TRBJ2-5; no clear D gene. V was clipped by 0 bases and J by 3 bases, with 2 bases between them. CDR3 length: 12 residues. Germline-derived CDR1 and CDR2 are LNHNV and YYDKDF (reference sequence).

This rearrangement joins TRBV28 to TRBJ2-3; 9 bases align to TRBD1. CDR3 length equals 16 residues. CDR1 MDHEN and CDR2 SYDVKM come from the germline V gene. With 5 bases clipped from V and 4 bases from J, the junction kept 10 bases outside the gene matches. The CDR3 coding sequence is TGTGCCAGCAGTACTAACCGGGACAGGGTGCCAGATACGCAGTATTTT. Translating gives CASSTNRDRVPDTQYF. The variable domain in full, with the rest retrieved from reference TRBV28 and TRBJ2-3, is DVKVTQSSRYLVKRTGEKVFLECVQDMDHENMFWYRQDPGLGLRLIYFSYDVKMKEKGDIPEGYSVSREKKERFSLILESASTNQTSMYLCASSTNRDRVPDTQYFGPGTRLTVL.

This clone was seen a handful of times. The chain is built from TRBV7-8 and TRBJ1-6, with a weak D call TRBD1 (5 bases). The CDR3 spans 17 residues. The germline CDR1 and CDR2 sequences are SGHVS and FQNEAQ. Trimming left V 2 bases short and J 6 bases short, with 17 bases between. CDR3 sequence (DNA): TGTGCCAGCAGCTTACGGGTCGGTGGTCAGGGTAATTCACCCCTCCACTTT. Protein product: CASSLRVGGQGNSPLHF.

The chain is built from TRBV5-1 and TRBJ2-2; a possible D gene is TRBD2 (5 bases). Trimming stripped 5 bases from V and 0 bases from J, with 8 bases between. The CDR3 is 14 amino acids. Germline V gene sequence: CDR1 SGHRS, CDR2 YFSETQ. CDR3 residues: CASREVSNTGELFF. The CDR3 DNA follows: TGCGCCAGCAGGGAGGTGTCGAACACCGGGGAGCTGTTTTTT.

The CDR3 protein is CSASGGEGSFNQPQHF. CDR3 coding DNA: TGCAGTGCTAGTGGAGGGGAGGGAAGCTTCAATCAGCCCCAGCATTTT. The rearrangement joins TRBV20-1 to TRBJ1-5; a possible D gene is TRBD1 (5 bases). The CDR3 runs to 16 residues. Germline assignment: CDR1 DFQATT and CDR2 SNEGSKA (reference sequence). V gave up 3 bases and J gave up 3 bases, with 18 bases separating them.

The chain joins TRBV5-4 to TRBJ2-2; 10 bases align to TRBD2. The CDR3 runs to 17 residues. Germline CDR1 reads SGHNT; CDR2 reads YYREEE (reference sequence). J gave up 7 bases and V 2 bases, and 11 bases lay outside the gene matches. CDR3 residues: CASSLPLAGVRGGELFF. CDR3 bases: TGTGCCAGCAGCTTACCCCTAGCGGGGGTGCGGGGCGGGGAGCTGTTTTTT.

The chain joins TRBV18 to TRBJ2-7; maybe TRBD1 (6 bases). The CDR3 is 13 amino acids. The germline V and J ends were trimmed by 4 bases and 2 bases, with 9 bases remaining between them. The germline V gene has CDR1 KGHSH and CDR2 LQKENI. The DNA for the CDR3 is TGTGCCAGCTCACTTGGACAGACCTACGAGCAGTACTTC. It specifies CASSLGQTYEQYF.

This chain links TRBV18 with TRBJ2-3; maybe TRBD1 (7 bases). This CDR3 region has 15 residues. V was pared by 8 bases and J by 5 bases, with 20 bases between. CDR1 KGHSH and CDR2 LQKENI come from the germline V gene. The chain's CDR3 is CASDTARQGGDTQYF. CDR3 DNA: TGTGCCAGCGACACCGCAAGACAGGGAGGAGATACGCAGTATTTT.

The J gene is TRBJ2-3, the V gene TRBV11-3; 7 bases map to TRBD1. Unmatched junction bases numbered 5, after V lost 3 bases and J lost 2 bases. This CDR3 is 15 amino acids long. In germline, CDR1 is SGHNT, CDR2 YENEEA. The CDR3 region is CASSFRGSDTDTQYF. The CDR3, as DNA: TGTGCCAGCAGCTTCAGGGGGTCAGACACAGATACGCAGTATTTT.

The CDR3 is CASSLTSRRYNEQFF. As DNA, the CDR3 is TGTGCCAGCAGTTTGACTAGCCGGAGATACAATGAGCAGTTCTTC. The chain combines TRBV7-6 with TRBJ2-1, with 7 bases lining up with TRBD2. V shed 6 bases, J shed 4 bases, and the junction held 9 bases outside the gene matches. Germline-derived CDR1 and CDR2 are SGHVS and FNYEAQ. The CDR3 extends over 15 amino acids.

V and J are TRBV5-8 and TRBJ1-6, with TRBD1 as a possible D gene (5 bases). The V gene's germline CDR1 is SGHTS and CDR2 YDEGEE. Deletions cut 1 base from V and 0 bases from J, with 11 bases between. The length of the CDR3 is 17 residues. The CDR3 spells CASSLRDRSSYNSPLHF. CDR3 in DNA: TGTGCCAGCAGCTTGCGCGACAGAAGCTCCTATAATTCACCCCTCCACTTT.

The chain is built from TRBV3-1 (or the pseudogene TRBV3-2) and TRBJ2-3, with D perhaps TRBD2 (5 bases). V was clipped by 5 bases and J by 3 bases, with 9 bases between them. The CDR3 consists of 13 residues. Per germline, CDR1 LGHDT and CDR2 YNNKEL (reference sequence). The CDR3: CASSGGHTDTQYF. The CDR3 region has the DNA TGTGCCAGCAGCGGCGGGCATACAGATACGCAGTATTTT.

This chain links TRBV5-4 with TRBJ1-5; D remains ambiguous. In germline, CDR1 is SGHNT, CDR2 YYREEE (reference sequence). This CDR3 contains 17 residues. Trimming pared 1 base from V and 2 bases from J, leaving 16 bases between. CDR3 region: CASSLTSAGSGNQPQHF. The CDR3, as DNA: TGTGCCAGCAGCTTGACATCTGCGGGTAGCGGCAATCAGCCCCAGCATTTT.

The V gene is TRBV2, the J gene TRBJ2-7; 9 nucleotides align to TRBD2. The CDR3 totals 15 residues. Per the germline V gene, CDR1 is SNHLY and CDR2 is FYNNEI. The ends lost 3 bases at V and 1 base at J; junction bases unmatched: 4. The CDR3 here is CASSDYSGGSYEQYF. The CDR3 DNA is TGTGCCAGCAGTGATTATAGCGGGGGTTCCTACGAGCAGTACTTC.

This clone has only a few counts. J is TRBJ1-1 and V is TRBV6-5; D ambiguous. V was trimmed by 2 bases and J by 3 bases, leaving 10 bases between them. CDR3 length: 14 residues. The germline V gene encodes CDR1 MNHEY and CDR2 SVGAGI. The CDR3 coding sequence is TGTGCCAGCAGTTACCCCCCGTCGGACACTGAAGCTTTCTTT. Its protein is CASSYPPSDTEAFF.

The chain carries TRBV14 and TRBJ2-1; weak D call: TRBD1 (5 bases). This CDR3 has 18 residues. Trimming took off 1 base at V and 9 bases at J, with 25 bases between the two ends. Germline CDR1 and CDR2: SGHDN and FVKESK. CDR3 protein: CASSQAPGARSPWTEQFF. The DNA of the CDR3 is TGTGCCAGCAGCCAAGCCCCTGGGGCTAGGTCCCCGTGGACTGAGCAGTTCTTC.

The chain links TRBV28 to TRBJ1-4; possibly TRBD1 for D (5 bases). Trimming took off 6 bases at V and 2 bases at J, with 10 bases between the two ends. The germline V gene encodes CDR1 MDHEN and CDR2 SYDVKM. The CDR3 contains 14 residues. CDR3 coding DNA: TGTGCCAGCAGCCAGGGTAATACTAATGAAAAACTGTTTTTT. It is translated as CASSQGNTNEKLFF.

The chain carries TRBV5-1 and TRBJ2-2; TRBD1 agrees at 9 bases. J was trimmed by 4 bases and V by 5 bases; bases with no gene match: 6. In germline, CDR1 is SGHRS, CDR2 YFSETQ. The CDR3 contains 15 residues. CDR3 coding DNA: TGCGCCAGCAGTTCCGGACAGGGGACCACCGGGGAGCTGTTTTTT. Protein: CASSSGQGTTGELFF.

The chain links TRBV3-1 (or the pseudogene TRBV3-2) to TRBJ1-3; 8 bases agree with TRBD1. This CDR3 is built from 16 residues. The V and J ends lost 3 bases and 3 bases, in that order; junction bases with no gene match: 7. In germline, CDR1 is LGHDT, CDR2 YNNKEL (reference sequence). The CDR3 reads CASSHQGAMVGNTIYF. The CDR3 region has the DNA TGTGCCAGCAGCCACCAGGGGGCAATGGTTGGAAACACCATATATTTT.